The clone carrying this TCR beta chain showed up just once. Its antigen is unknown. These data belong to a study of siplizumab effects on memory and regulatory T cells. Whole-study results and caveats: The majority of clones, roughly 75-95% of proliferating CD4+ or CD8+ clones, lacked an assignable naive or memory phenotype. Unstimulated subsets contained matches for only a minor fraction of alloreactive clones. Sequences that were alloreactive and traceable to unstimulated CD4+ memory cells were significantly reduced by siplizumab.

Germline loops: CDR1 SEHNR, CDR2 FQNEAQ (reference sequence). V trimming: 1 base; J trimming: 4 bases; junction bases outside the gene matches: 3. CDR3 length equals 15 residues. Assays captured roughly 110,000 TCR templates per sample. The data were produced by immunoSEQ multiplex PCR, yet TCRdb's version contains in-frame clones alone and is incomplete. The data show some 100,000 clones, with 91% seen just once and roughly 2.7% held by the top ten. Input material: CD4+ T cells sorted from blood. The chain carries TRBV7-9 and TRBJ2-1; 8 positions agree with TRBD2. The receptor's source is a human donor in good health. Some clones in this sample may be carry-over from other donors' samples. The CDR3 loop reads CASSLGSSGYNEQFF. As DNA, the CDR3 is TGTGCCAGCAGCTTAGGGTCTAGCGGGTACAATGAGCAGTTCTTC.